This T cell receptor (beta chain) stems from a study of cytomegalovirus exposure and HLA in healthy donors. In the PCR, 60 Vbeta and 13 Jbeta primers were used. Repertoires were generated with immunoSEQ multiplex PCR, while TCRdb's copy carries only in-frame clones and drops some. The profile shows about 190,000 clones, approximately 70% of them singletons. The CDR3 length is 18 residues. Germline-derived CDR1 and CDR2 are SGHNT and YYREEE (reference sequence). V was clipped by 5 bases and J by 0 bases; unmatched bases: 12. The sequencing sample was made of PBMCs. The rearrangement links TRBV5-4 to TRBJ1-3; 9 bases agree with TRBD1. This TCR was sampled from a young woman in good health and CMV-seronegative. In DNA, the CDR3 is TGTGCCAGCAGTCCCCCGGACAGGGGACGGAGCTCTGGAAACACCATATATTTT. The encoded protein is CASSPPDRGRSSGNTIYF.